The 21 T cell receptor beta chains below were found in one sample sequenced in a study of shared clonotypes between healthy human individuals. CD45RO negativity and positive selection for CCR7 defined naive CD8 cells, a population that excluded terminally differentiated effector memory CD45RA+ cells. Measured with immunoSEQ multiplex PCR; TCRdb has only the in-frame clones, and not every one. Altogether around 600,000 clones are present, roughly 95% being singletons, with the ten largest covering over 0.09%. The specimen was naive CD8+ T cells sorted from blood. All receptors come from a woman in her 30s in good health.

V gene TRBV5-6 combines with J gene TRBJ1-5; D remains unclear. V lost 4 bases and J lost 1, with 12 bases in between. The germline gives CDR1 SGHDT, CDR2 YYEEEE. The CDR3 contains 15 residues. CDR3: CASSRQRGSNQPQHF. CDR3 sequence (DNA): TGTGCCAGCAGCCGTCAACGGGGAAGCAATCAGCCCCAGCATTTT. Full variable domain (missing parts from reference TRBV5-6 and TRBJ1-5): DAGVTQSPTHLIKTRGQQVTLRCSPKSGHDTVSWYQQALGQGPQFIFQYYEEEERQRGNFPDRFSGHQFPNYSSELNVNALLLGDSALYLCASSRQRGSNQPQHFGDGTRLSIL.

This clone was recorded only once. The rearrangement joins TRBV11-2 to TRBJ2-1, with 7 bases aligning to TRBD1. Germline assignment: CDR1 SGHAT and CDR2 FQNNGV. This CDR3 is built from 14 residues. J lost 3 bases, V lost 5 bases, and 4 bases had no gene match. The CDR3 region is CASSTWTGYNEQFF. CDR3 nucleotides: TGTGCCAGCAGCACGTGGACAGGCTACAATGAGCAGTTCTTC.

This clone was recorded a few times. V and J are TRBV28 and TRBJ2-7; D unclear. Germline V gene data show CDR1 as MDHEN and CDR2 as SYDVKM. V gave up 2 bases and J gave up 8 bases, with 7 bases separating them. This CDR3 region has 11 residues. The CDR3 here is CASSLADKQYF. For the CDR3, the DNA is TGTGCCAGCAGTTTAGCTGACAAGCAGTACTTC.

The CDR3 DNA reads as TGTGCCAGCTCTCCGCCGGGGTACAATGAGCAGTTCTTC. Its protein is CASSPPGYNEQFF. The V and J genes are TRBV7-8 and TRBJ2-1; D may be TRBD2 (5 bases). V dropped 8 bases and J dropped 4 bases, with 12 bases sitting between them. CDR1 is SGHVS and CDR2 is FQNEAQ in the germline V gene. The CDR3 spans 13 residues.

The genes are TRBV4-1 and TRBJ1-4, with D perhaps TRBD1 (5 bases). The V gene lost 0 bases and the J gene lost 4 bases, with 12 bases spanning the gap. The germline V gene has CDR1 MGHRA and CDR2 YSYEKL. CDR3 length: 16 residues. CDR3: CASSQDGEGLNEKLFF. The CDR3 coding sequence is TGCGCCAGCAGCCAAGATGGGGAGGGGCTTAATGAAAAACTGTTTTTT.

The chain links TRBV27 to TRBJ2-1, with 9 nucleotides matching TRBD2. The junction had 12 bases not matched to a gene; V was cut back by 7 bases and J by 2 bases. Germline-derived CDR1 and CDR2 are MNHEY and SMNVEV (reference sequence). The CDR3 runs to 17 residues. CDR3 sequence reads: CASTLRASGITYNEQFF. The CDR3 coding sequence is TGTGCCAGCACTCTTAGGGCTAGCGGGATCACCTACAATGAGCAGTTCTTC.

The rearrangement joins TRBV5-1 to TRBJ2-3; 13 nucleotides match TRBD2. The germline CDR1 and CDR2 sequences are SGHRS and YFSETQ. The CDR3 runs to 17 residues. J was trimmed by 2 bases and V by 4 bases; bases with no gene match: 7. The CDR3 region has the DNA TGCGCCAGCAGCGTTTCACTAGCGGGAGGGCCCACAGATACGCAGTATTTT. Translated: CASSVSLAGGPTDTQYF.

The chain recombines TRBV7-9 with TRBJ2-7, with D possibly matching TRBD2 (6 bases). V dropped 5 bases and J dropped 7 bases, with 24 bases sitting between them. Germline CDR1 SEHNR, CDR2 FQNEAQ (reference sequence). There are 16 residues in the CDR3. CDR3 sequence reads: CASSQGARGTAGEQYF. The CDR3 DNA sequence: TGTGCCAGCAGCCAAGGGGCCCGCGGGACCGCGGGGGAGCAGTACTTC.

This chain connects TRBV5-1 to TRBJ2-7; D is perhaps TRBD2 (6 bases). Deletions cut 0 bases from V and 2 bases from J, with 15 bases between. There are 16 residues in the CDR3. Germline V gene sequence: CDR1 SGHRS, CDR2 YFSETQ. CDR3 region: CASSLAGGATTYEQYF. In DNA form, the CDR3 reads TGCGCCAGCAGCTTGGCCGGAGGGGCCACCACCTACGAGCAGTACTTC. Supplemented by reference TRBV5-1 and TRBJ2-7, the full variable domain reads KAGVTQTPRYLIKTRGQQVTLSCSPISGHRSVSWYQQTPGQGLQFLFEYFSETQRNKGNFPGRFSGRQFSNSRSEMNVSTLELGDSALYLCASSLAGGATTYEQYFGPGTRLTVT.

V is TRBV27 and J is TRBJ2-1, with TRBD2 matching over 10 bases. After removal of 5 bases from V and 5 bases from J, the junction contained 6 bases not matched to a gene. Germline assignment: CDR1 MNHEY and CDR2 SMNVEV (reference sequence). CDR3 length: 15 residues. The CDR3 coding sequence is TGTGCCAGCAGTCCCTGGACTAGCGGAGACAATGAGCAGTTCTTC. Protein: CASSPWTSGDNEQFF.

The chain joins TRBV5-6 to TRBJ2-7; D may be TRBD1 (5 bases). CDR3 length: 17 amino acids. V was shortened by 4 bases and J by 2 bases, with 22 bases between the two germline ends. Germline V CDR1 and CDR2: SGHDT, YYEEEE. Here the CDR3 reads CASSPSPRTQTAYEQYF. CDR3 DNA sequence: TGTGCCAGCAGCCCCTCTCCTCGGACACAGACCGCCTACGAGCAGTACTTC.

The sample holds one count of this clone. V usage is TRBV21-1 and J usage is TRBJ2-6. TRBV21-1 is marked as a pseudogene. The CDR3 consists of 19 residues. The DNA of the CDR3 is TGTGCCAGCAGCAAAGAAGCACCTGTTAAGCTCTGGCGATCCAACGTCCTGACTTTC. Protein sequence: CASSKEAPVKLWRSNVLTF.

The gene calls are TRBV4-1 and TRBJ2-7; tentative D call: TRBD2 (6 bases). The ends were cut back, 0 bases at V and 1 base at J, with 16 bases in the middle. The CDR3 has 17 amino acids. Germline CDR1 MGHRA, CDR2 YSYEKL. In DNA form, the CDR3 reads TGCGCCAGCAGCCAAGATCCATCGGGAGTGGGGTCCTACGAGCAGTACTTC. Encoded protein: CASSQDPSGVGSYEQYF.

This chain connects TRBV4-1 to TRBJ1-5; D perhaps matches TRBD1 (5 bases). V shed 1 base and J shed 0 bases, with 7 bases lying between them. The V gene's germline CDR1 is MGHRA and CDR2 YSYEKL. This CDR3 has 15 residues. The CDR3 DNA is TGCGCCAGCAGCCAAGGGACAAATAGCAATCAGCCCCAGCATTTT. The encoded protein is CASSQGTNSNQPQHF.

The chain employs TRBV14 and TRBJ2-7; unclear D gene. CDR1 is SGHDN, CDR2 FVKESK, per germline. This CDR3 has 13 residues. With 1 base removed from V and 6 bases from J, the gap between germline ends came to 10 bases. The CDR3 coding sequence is TGTGCCAGCAGCCAAGCTGCAGGATCCGAGCAGTACTTC. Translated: CASSQAAGSEQYF.

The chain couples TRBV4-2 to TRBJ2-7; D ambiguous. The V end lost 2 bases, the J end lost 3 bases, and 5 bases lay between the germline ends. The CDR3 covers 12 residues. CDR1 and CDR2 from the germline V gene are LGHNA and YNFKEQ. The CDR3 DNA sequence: TGTGCCAGCAGCCAAAACCTCTACGAGCAGTACTTC. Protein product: CASSQNLYEQYF.

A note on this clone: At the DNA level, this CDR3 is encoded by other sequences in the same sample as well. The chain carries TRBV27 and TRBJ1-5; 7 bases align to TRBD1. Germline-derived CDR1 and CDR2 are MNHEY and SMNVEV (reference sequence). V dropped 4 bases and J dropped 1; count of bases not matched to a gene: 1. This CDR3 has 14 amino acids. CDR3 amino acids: CASSWTGSNQPQHF. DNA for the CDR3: TGTGCCAGCAGTTGGACAGGCAGCAATCAGCCCCAGCATTTT.

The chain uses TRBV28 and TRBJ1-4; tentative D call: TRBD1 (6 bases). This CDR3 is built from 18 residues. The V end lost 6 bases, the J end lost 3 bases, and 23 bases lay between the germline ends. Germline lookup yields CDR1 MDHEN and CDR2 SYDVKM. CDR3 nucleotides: TGTGCCAGCAGGGATGAAAGGGACATCTGGGCCGCTAATGAAAAACTGTTTTTT. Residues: CASRDERDIWAANEKLFF.

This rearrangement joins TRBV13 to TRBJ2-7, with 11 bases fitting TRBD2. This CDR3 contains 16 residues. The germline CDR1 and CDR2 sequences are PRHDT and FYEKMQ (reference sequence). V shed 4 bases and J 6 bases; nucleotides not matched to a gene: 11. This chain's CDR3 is CASSSTLAGGRGEQYF. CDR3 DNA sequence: TGTGCCAGCAGCTCCACTCTAGCGGGAGGACGAGGCGAGCAGTACTTC.

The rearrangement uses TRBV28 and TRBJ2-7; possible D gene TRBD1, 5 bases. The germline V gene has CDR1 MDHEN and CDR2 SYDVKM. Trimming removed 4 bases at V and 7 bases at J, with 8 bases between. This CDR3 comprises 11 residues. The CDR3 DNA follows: TGTGCCAGCAGTTCGCGACAGGAGCAGTACTTC. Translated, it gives CASSSRQEQYF.

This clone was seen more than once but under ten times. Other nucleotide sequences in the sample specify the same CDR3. The CDR3 coding sequence is TGTGCCAGCAGTGATCAAGAGACCCAGTACTTC. It specifies CASSDQETQYF. This chain uses TRBV27 with TRBJ2-5; D gene ambiguous. Trimming shortened V by 5 bases and J by 2 bases, and 3 bases separated the two germline ends. Germline lookup yields CDR1 MNHEY and CDR2 SMNVEV (reference sequence). This CDR3 spans 11 amino acids.